This paragraph reports one T cell receptor beta chain. Assay used: immunoSEQ multiplex PCR; TCRdb lists only in-frame clones, some missing. The data contain 150,000 or so clones, approximately 93% of them singletons. These data originate in a study of control samples from healthy donors and cancer patients. Trimming cost V 5 bases and J 6 bases, with 10 bases left between them. Germline values: CDR1 SGHTA, CDR2 FQGNSA. The CDR3 loop spans 12 amino acids. The V call is TRBV7-2, the J call TRBJ1-2; D ambiguous. The sequencing input was blood. The TCR originated in a man aged 35-49 years in good health. The CDR3 DNA reads as TGTGCCAGCAGCCTTAAAGGGAATGGCTACACCTTC. Translating it yields CASSLKGNGYTF.